Listed below are T cell receptor beta chains from one sample, sequenced in a study of cytomegalovirus exposure and HLA in healthy donors. The method was immunoSEQ multiplex PCR; TCRdb's version includes in-frame clones alone and lacks a portion of them. Of some 200,000 clones listed, more than 75% are singletons. Sequencing was carried out using PBMCs. These receptors came from a male donor in good health and CMV-seropositive. CDR3s include the opening cysteine and the closing phenylalanine or tryptophan. The D gene is left open where the match is weak. Where a row states a size, it is once, few, many or the class of an expanded clone; other rows omit it.

>once|TRBJ2-3|TRBV27|-
CAIRGQSLDTQYF
TGTGCCATAAGGGGCCAGAGTCTAGATACGCAGTATTTT
>-|TRBJ2-7|TRBV6-6|TRBD1
CASSYSPGGFSYEQYF
TGTGCCAGCAGTTACTCGCCAGGGGGCTTCTCCTACGAGCAGTACTTC
>-|TRBJ2-5|TRBV5-6|TRBD2
CASSGGAGGWETQYF
TGTGCCAGCAGCGGCGGCGCGGGGGGCTGGGAGACCCAGTACTTC
>-|TRBJ2-1|TRBV4-3|TRBD2
CASSQDTSGRALRFF
TGCGCCAGCAGCCAAGATACAAGCGGGAGGGCGTTACGGTTCTTC
>-|TRBJ2-1|TRBV6-5|TRBD1
CASNWTGTGYNEQFF
TGTGCCAGCAATTGGACCGGGACAGGGTACAATGAGCAGTTCTTC
>-|TRBJ2-1|TRBV6-5|TRBD2
CASRASGRGYNEQFF
TGTGCCAGCAGAGCCAGCGGGAGGGGGTACAATGAGCAGTTCTTC
>-|TRBJ2-1|TRBV19|TRBD2
CASSIKFSIGLAGGYEQFF
TGTGCCAGTAGTATAAAGTTTTCGATCGGACTAGCGGGAGGGTATGAGCAGTTCTTC
>-|TRBJ2-7|TRBV7-9|-
CASSLGLAANHIYEQYF
TGTGCCAGCAGCTTAGGCCTAGCTGCCAATCATATCTACGAGCAGTACTTC
>-|TRBJ2-7|TRBV7-2|-
CASSLAGSSYEQYF
TGTGCCAGCAGCTTAGCGGGCAGTTCCTACGAGCAGTACTTC
>-|TRBJ1-2|TRBV6-6|-
CASSSWTATNYGYTF
TGTGCCAGCAGTTCTTGGACAGCTACTAACTATGGCTACACCTTC
>-|TRBJ2-3|TRBV7-9|TRBD1
CASSLDRGLSSTDTQYF
TGTGCCAGCAGCTTAGACAGGGGCCTCTCTAGCACAGATACGCAGTATTTT
>once|TRBJ1-1|TRBV29-1|-
CSVGQNTEAFF
TGCAGCGTTGGACAGAACACTGAAGCTTTCTTT
>-|TRBJ2-1|TRBV7-9|-
CASSLAANEQFF
TGTGCCAGCAGCTTAGCAGCTAATGAGCAGTTCTTC
>-|TRBJ1-5|TRBV6-6|TRBD1
CASSYSDRTNQPQHF
TGTGCCAGCAGTTACTCGGACAGGACGAACCAGCCCCAGCATTTT
>-|TRBJ1-2|TRBV27|TRBD1
CASMGGQGMVYGYTF
TGTGCCAGCATGGGAGGACAGGGGATGGTCTATGGCTACACCTTC
>-|TRBJ2-4|TRBV14|-
CASSRGLQNIQYF
TGTGCCAGCAGCCGGGGACTCCAAAACATTCAGTACTTC
>-|TRBJ2-1|TRBV28|-
CASSLEGRDEQFF
TGTGCCAGCAGTTTAGAGGGTCGCGATGAGCAGTTCTTC
>-|TRBJ2-7|TRBV6-6|-
CASSYLLQGVEQYF
TGTGCCAGCAGTTACCTACTCCAGGGTGTCGAGCAGTACTTC
>-|TRBJ2-1|TRBV6-1|-
CAGAPWSSYNEQFF
TGTGCGGGGGCCCCCTGGAGCTCCTACAATGAGCAGTTCTTC
>-|TRBJ2-7|TRBV27|TRBD1
CASSVGQGAVNEQYF
TGTGCCAGCAGTGTGGGACAGGGGGCTGTAAACGAGCAGTACTTC
>-|TRBJ2-1|TRBV4-3|TRBD2
CASSLYAGLAGGRGYNEQFF
TGCGCCAGCAGCCTCTATGCGGGACTAGCGGGAGGGCGGGGCTACAATGAGCAGTTCTTC
>-|TRBJ1-2|TRBV6-5|TRBD1
CASRSQGAGYGYTF
TGTGCCAGCAGGTCCCAGGGGGCCGGGTATGGCTACACCTTC
>-|TRBJ1-2|TRBV7-2|TRBD1
CASSFASGQLSF
TGTGCCAGCAGCTTCGCCTCGGGACAGCTCTCCTTC
>few|TRBJ1-2|TRBV30|-
CAWRAGISYGYTF
TGTGCCTGGAGGGCCGGGATCTCCTATGGCTACACCTTC
>-|TRBJ2-5|TRBV4-2|TRBD2
CASSQSSGSRETQYF
TGTGCCAGCAGCCAGTCTAGCGGGAGTAGAGAGACCCAGTACTTC
>-|TRBJ1-1|TRBV6-1|-
CASSESGFEGEAFF
TGTGCCAGCAGTGAGTCCGGGTTCGAAGGTGAAGCTTTCTTT
>-|TRBJ2-7|TRBV7-3|-
CASSLGSSSGEQYF
TGTGCCAGCAGCTTAGGGTCTAGCAGCGGCGAGCAGTACTTC
>-|TRBJ2-5|TRBV13|TRBD1
CASSPSTGDETQYF
TGTGCCAGCAGCCCGTCGACAGGGGACGAGACCCAGTACTTC
>-|TRBJ2-2|TRBV28|TRBD1
CASSSDRGQAGTGELFF
TGTGCCAGCAGTTCAGACAGGGGGCAGGCGGGCACCGGGGAGCTGTTTTTT
>-|TRBJ2-3|TRBV7-3|TRBD2
CASSSLAGGTDTQYF
TGTGCCAGCAGCTCACTAGCGGGGGGGACAGATACGCAGTATTTT
>-|TRBJ2-3|TRBV4-2|-
CASSPGTLDTQYF
TGTGCCAGCAGCCCAGGGACACTAGATACGCAGTATTTT
>few|TRBJ2-7|TRBV18|TRBD1
CASSYTGQGGEQYF
TGTGCCAGCTCGTACACGGGACAGGGAGGCGAGCAGTACTTC
>few|TRBJ2-7|TRBV15|TRBD2
CATSRERTREYYEQYF
TGTGCCACCAGCAGAGAGAGGACTAGAGAATACTACGAGCAGTACTTC
>once|TRBJ2-3|TRBV7-2|TRBD2
CASSLAGGPGTQYF
TGTGCCAGCAGCTTAGCGGGAGGGCCAGGTACGCAGTATTTT
>once|TRBJ1-4|TRBV9|-
CASSVAVNRANEKLFF
TGTGCCAGCAGCGTAGCGGTCAACAGGGCCAATGAAAAACTGTTTTTT
>once|TRBJ1-3|TRBV27|TRBD1
CASSSGTGIGNTIYF
TGTGCCAGCAGTTCCGGGACAGGGATTGGAAACACCATATATTTT
>-|TRBJ2-2|TRBV2|-
CASSEELNTGELFF
TGTGCCAGCAGTGAAGAACTGAACACCGGGGAGCTGTTTTTT
>-|TRBJ2-3|TRBV7-3|TRBD2
CASSFALAGGTDTQYF
TGTGCCAGCAGTTTTGCCCTAGCGGGGGGAACAGATACGCAGTATTTT
>-|TRBJ2-3|TRBV19|TRBD1
CASRQGPRDTQYF
TGTGCCAGCCGACAGGGCCCCCGGGATACGCAGTATTTT
>-|TRBJ2-1|TRBV9|TRBD2
CASSPPGTSTYEQFF
TGTGCCAGCAGCCCGCCGGGGACTAGTACGTATGAGCAGTTCTTC
>-|TRBJ1-1|TRBV5-1|TRBD1
CASSWDRVSDTEAFF
TGCGCCAGCAGCTGGGACAGGGTTTCGGACACTGAAGCTTTCTTT
>-|TRBJ2-1|TRBV6-5|-
CASRTAVSYNEQFF
TGTGCCAGTAGAACGGCGGTCTCCTACAATGAGCAGTTCTTC
>-|TRBJ1-5|TRBV4-3|-
CASSQESRGKGQPQHF
TGCGCCAGCAGCCAAGAGTCCAGGGGAAAGGGACAGCCCCAGCATTTT
>-|TRBJ2-5|TRBV4-2|-
CASSQVSGEETQYF
TGTGCCAGCAGCCAAGTCAGTGGTGAAGAGACCCAGTACTTC
>-|TRBJ1-6|TRBV18|TRBD1
CASSPRTVGQGDSPLHF
TGTGCCAGCTCACCACGAACCGTCGGACAGGGGGATTCACCCCTCCACTTT
>-|TRBJ2-5|TRBV2|-
CASNKGSGQETQYF
TGTGCCAGCAACAAAGGGAGCGGCCAAGAGACCCAGTACTTC
>-|TRBJ2-3|TRBV2|TRBD2
CASSEALAGASPRADTQYF
TGTGCCAGCAGTGAAGCTCTAGCGGGGGCGTCGCCCCGGGCAGATACGCAGTATTTT
>-|TRBJ1-6|TRBV9|-
CASSVGGSNSPLHF
TGTGCCAGCAGCGTAGGAGGTTCTAATTCACCCCTCCACTTT
>-|TRBJ2-7|TRBV28|TRBD1
CASSDGQGATYEQYF
TGTGCCAGCAGTGACGGACAGGGAGCAACCTACGAGCAGTACTTC
>-|TRBJ2-5|TRBV20-1|-
CSASGMETQYF
TGCAGTGCTAGCGGGATGGAGACCCAGTACTTC
>-|TRBJ2-3|TRBV25-1|TRBD1
CASTSPTGVQYF
TGTGCCAGCACGAGTCCCACAGGGGTGCAGTATTTT
>-|TRBJ2-1|TRBV5-4|TRBD2
CASSLVAGGYNEQFF
TGTGCCAGCAGCTTGGTAGCGGGAGGGTACAATGAGCAGTTCTTC
>-|TRBJ1-6|TRBV9|-
CASSVREPSPLHF
TGTGCCAGCAGCGTTCGGGAGCCATCACCCCTCCACTTT
>-|TRBJ1-1|TRBV19|-
CASSIVAGLAEAFF
TGTGCCAGTAGTATAGTAGCGGGTTTGGCTGAAGCTTTCTTT
>-|TRBJ1-1|TRBV6-5|-
CASSSNTEAFF
TGTGCCAGCAGTTCTAATACTGAAGCTTTCTTT